This T cell receptor (beta chain) was found in a study of shared clonotypes between healthy human individuals (TCRdb year 2020). As for the study more broadly: The cohort comprised two women and three men aged 18 to 49 years. Per donor, three plates each were used for CD4 naive and CD4 memory, two for CD8 naive, and one for CD8 memory. The study deeply sequenced blood TCR repertoires of about five healthy adults to estimate repertoire size and the extent of clonotype sharing between individuals. Different laboratories and diverse techniques were used to prepare libraries and sequence TCR repertoires, to increase sequencing depth and limit assay-specific biases. Per donor, leukapheresis produced somewhere between about 0.8 and 9 billion PBMCs. Paper-wide results and their limitations: Sampling was restricted to blood, and TCR repertoires in tissue are likely to differ from TCR repertoires in blood. The small number of donors limited the genetic and exposure-history diversity represented. Even with the large sequencing depth, rarefaction of the sorted-subset datasets indicated that sequencing was incomplete. Across a handful of donors, approximately 4.6% of naive CD4, roughly 3.8% of naive CD8, under 2.5% of memory CD4, and about 0.4% of memory CD8 clonotypes were shared. Estimated clonotype richness was generally larger for naive than for memory subsets. Pairwise subsampling led to the expectation that sequencing depth would affect the degree of clonotype sharing among donors. Compared with non-shared clonotypes, clonotypes shared by all four sorted-subset donors had higher generation probabilities.

For the CD8 naive samples, CD45RO-negative cells were positively selected for CCR7, yielding a CD45RA+CCR7+ population from which TemRA cells were excluded. Healthy HIV-negative adults with no recently reported acute infections or vaccinations were included as donors. Every donor was a Caucasian adult living in Nashville, Tennessee, USA. After blood collection by leukapheresis, PBMCs were isolated using Ficoll-Histopaque density gradient centrifugation and then cryopreserved in the vapor phase of liquid nitrogen. Analytical flow cytometry was used to check the purity and quantity of each magnetically sorted T cell population. Each sorted fraction had its genomic DNA isolated and then quantified by UV absorbance on a Nanodrop 2000c. As for this clone: It lacks a known antigen. Within one base of it there is no much larger clone, and no base qualities were kept.

Relative to germline, V is missing 7 bases and J is missing 6 bases, with 11 bases of the junction outside any gene match. Inclusive of the bounding cysteine and phenylalanine, the CDR3 is 15 residues long. Kept here is only the CDR3 DNA, which spans 45 bases and is read in frame from base 1. CDR1 and CDR2, per the germline V gene (reference sequence), are SEHNR and FQNEAQ. Using the deep immunoSEQ assay, multiplex PCR amplified TCR CDR3 regions from genomic DNA. Extracted genomic DNA from each cell subset was spread evenly across all wells of several immunoSEQ 96-well plates, with each plate serving as a replicate. Each replicate PCR for sorted subsets received about 200 ng genomic DNA, equal to roughly 30,000 T cell genomes. Purified libraries were measured with a Qubit 3.0 fluorometer, size-checked on a Bioanalyzer 2100, and measured again with the KAPA Library Quantification kit. A separate single-read 150-cycle Illumina NextSeq 550 flow cell was used to sequence each immunoSEQ 96-well plate. The original pipeline was this. Because only junctional sequences without quality scores were contained in the immunoSEQ output, filtering matching that applied to full-length reads could not be performed. Sequences were annotated with PyIR, a Python wrapper for IgBLAST v1.9, and V/J genes and CDR3 were assigned using IMGT germline references. Reads were removed for weak V/J assignments (E-value above 1e-6), missing CDR3, stop codons, out-of-frame junctions, or ambiguous translated residues. V3J clonotypes were defined by identical inferred V gene, J gene, and CDR3 amino acid sequence. Percentage overlap between repertoires was computed as shared unique clonotypes divided by the size of the smaller repertoire. RTK rarefaction, the Chao1 estimator, and Recon v2.1 estimates of unobserved clonotypes were used to assess repertoire richness. OLGA was used to compute generation probabilities for all TCRbeta clonotypes that the gDNA method yielded from a handful of donors. TCRdb stores this immuneACCESS table with in-frame sequences only. Part of the clones is absent; in the studies checked, under half of the shortfall reflects unresolved V genes, and no reason is known for the rest. For V, J and clone size, that table is used; D and trimming come from the DNA. This sample gives nearly 2 million clones in total; about 95% of them show up just once. More than 0.9% of the sample comes from the top ten.

This TCR was recovered from a man aged 18 to 35 in good health. The sequence is built from TRBV7-9 and TRBJ2-7; 11 central bases correspond to TRBD2. Sequenced material: naive CD8+ T cells sorted from blood. Reading the label with the study, this specimen's cell subset or site is: CD45RA+CCR7+. The nucleotides are TGTGCCAGCACATCTGCACTAGCGGGAGTCGGCGAGCAGTACTTC. It codes for CASTSALAGVGEQYF.